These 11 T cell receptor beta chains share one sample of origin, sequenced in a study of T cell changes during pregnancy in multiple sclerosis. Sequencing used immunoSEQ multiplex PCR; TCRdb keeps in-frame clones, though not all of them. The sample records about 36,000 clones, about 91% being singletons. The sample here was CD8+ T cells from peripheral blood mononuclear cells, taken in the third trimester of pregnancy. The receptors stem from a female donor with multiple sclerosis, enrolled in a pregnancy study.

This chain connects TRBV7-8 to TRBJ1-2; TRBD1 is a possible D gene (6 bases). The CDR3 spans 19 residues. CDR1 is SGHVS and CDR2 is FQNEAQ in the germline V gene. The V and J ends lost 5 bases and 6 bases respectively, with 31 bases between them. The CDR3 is CASSPLGFAGAPSRNGYTF. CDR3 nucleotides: TGTGCCAGCAGCCCCCTAGGGTTCGCAGGGGCCCCCTCTCGTAATGGCTACACCTTC.

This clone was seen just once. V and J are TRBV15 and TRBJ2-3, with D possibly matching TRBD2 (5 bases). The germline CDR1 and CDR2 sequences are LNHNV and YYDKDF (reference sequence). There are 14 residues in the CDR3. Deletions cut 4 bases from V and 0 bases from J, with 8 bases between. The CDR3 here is CATSTSRSTDTQYF. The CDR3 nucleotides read TGTGCCACCAGCACTAGCAGGAGCACAGATACGCAGTATTTT.

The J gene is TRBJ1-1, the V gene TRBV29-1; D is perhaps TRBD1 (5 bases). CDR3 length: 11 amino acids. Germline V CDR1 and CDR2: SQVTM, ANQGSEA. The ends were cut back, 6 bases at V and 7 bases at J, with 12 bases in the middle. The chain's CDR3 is CSVPLGGEAFF. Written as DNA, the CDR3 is TGCAGCGTCCCTCTGGGGGGTGAAGCTTTCTTT. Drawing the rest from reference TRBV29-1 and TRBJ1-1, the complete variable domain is SAVISQKPSRDICQRGTSLTIQCQVDSQVTMMFWYRQQPGQSLTLIATANQGSEATYESGFVIDKFPISRPNLTFSTLTVSNMSPEDSSIYLCSVPLGGEAFFGQGTRLTVV.

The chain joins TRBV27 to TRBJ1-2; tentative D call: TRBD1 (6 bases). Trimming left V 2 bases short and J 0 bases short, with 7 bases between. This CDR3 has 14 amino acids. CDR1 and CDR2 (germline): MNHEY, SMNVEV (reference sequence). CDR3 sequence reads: CASSLKGANYGYTF. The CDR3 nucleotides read TGTGCCAGCAGTTTAAAGGGGGCTAACTATGGCTACACCTTC.

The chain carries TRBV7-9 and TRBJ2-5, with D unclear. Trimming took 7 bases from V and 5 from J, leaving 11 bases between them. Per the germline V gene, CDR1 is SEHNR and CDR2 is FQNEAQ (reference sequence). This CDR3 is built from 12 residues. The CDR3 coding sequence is TGTGCCAGCACCCCGACACAGGAGACCCAGTACTTC. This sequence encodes CASTPTQETQYF.

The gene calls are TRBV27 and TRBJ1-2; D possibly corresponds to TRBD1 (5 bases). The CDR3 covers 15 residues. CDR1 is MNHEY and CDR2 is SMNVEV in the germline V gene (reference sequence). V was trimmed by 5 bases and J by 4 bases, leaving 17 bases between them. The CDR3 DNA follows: TGTGCCAGCAGTCCCGATGGAGGGGCCCTCTATGGCTACACCTTC. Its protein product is CASSPDGGALYGYTF.

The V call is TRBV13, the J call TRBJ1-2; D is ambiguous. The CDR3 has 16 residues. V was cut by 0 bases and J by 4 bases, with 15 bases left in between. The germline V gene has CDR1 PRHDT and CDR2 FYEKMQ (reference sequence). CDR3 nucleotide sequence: TGTGCCAGCAGCTTAGGATTTCGGGTAGATGTCTATGGCTACACCTTC. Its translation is CASSLGFRVDVYGYTF.

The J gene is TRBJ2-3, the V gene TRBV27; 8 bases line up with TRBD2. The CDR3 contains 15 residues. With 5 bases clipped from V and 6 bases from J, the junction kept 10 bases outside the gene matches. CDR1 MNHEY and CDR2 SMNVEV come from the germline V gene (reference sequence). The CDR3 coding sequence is TGTGCCAGCAGTCCCCTAGCGGGTCCTCCGGATACGCAGTATTTT. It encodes CASSPLAGPPDTQYF.

The CDR3 nucleotides are TGTGCCAGCAGCCCAACTGGCCTAGCGGGGGGGAAAAGTTACAATGAGCAGTTCTTC. This codes for CASSPTGLAGGKSYNEQFF. The V and J genes are TRBV27 and TRBJ2-1; 12 bases line up with TRBD2. The length of the CDR3 is 19 residues. Trimming removed 6 bases from V and 4 bases from J; junction bases left unmatched: 16. Germline CDR1 is MNHEY and CDR2 is SMNVEV (reference sequence).

CDR3 residues: CASSSRTSGGPYFYNEQFF. The DNA for the CDR3 is TGTGCCAGCAGCTCCAGGACTAGCGGGGGCCCCTACTTCTACAATGAGCAGTTCTTC. The V gene is TRBV7-9, the J gene TRBJ2-1; 13 positions agree with TRBD2. There are 19 residues in the CDR3. Trimming removed 4 bases from V and 3 bases from J; junction bases left unmatched: 12. CDR1 SEHNR and CDR2 FQNEAQ come from the germline V gene (reference sequence).

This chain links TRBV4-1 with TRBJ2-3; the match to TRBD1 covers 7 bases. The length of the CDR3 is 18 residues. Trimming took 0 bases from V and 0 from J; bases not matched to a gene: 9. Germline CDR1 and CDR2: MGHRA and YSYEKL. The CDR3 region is CASSQDKGDSESTDTQYF. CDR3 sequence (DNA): TGCGCCAGCAGCCAAGATAAGGGGGACAGTGAAAGCACAGATACGCAGTATTTT.